The subject of this entry is one T cell receptor beta chain. No antigen is known for it. 60 Vbeta and 13 Jbeta primers were used in PCR. TCRdb keeps only in-frame clones here, not all; method: immunoSEQ multiplex PCR. The sample lists more than 85,000 clones; 81% were seen once. The sample originates from a study of cytomegalovirus exposure and HLA in healthy donors. Study results and caveats: V segments that were indistinguishable, TRBV6-2 and TRBV6-3 among them, were omitted from analysis. Highly shared sequence variants in one cluster were likely a sequencing artifact.

The germline CDR1 and CDR2 sequences are GTSNPN and SVGIG (reference sequence). The CDR3 has 14 residues. V was clipped by 2 bases and J by 3 bases; unmatched bases: 6. The TCR comes from a woman under 40 in good health and CMV-seronegative. What was sequenced was PBMCs. The chain uses TRBV30 and TRBJ2-7; 8 positions match TRBD2. Written as DNA, the CDR3 is TGTGCCTGGAGTCCGAGCGGGAGTCGCTACGAGCAGTACTTC. Translation gives CAWSPSGSRYEQYF.